The 5 T cell receptor beta chains below all came from one sample that was sequenced in a study of CD8+ T cells in alopecia areata. Treatment described: oral pan-JAK inhibitor, 5-10 mg twice daily. Sequencing relied on a cDNA template that was reverse transcribed from extracted RNA. Clones were sequenced by immunoSEQ multiplex PCR, and TCRdb holds only the in-frame ones, with some missing. The sample comprises tens of thousands of clones, about two thirds of which are singletons, and roughly 17% rests with the top ten. Sample: CD8+ T cells sorted from blood, taken at week 44, from a patient treated with tofacitinib. The receptors were sampled from a human donor with alopecia areata.

The table lists this clone with a few counts. V is TRBV29-1 and J is TRBJ2-1; 15 bases align to TRBD2. Germline assignment: CDR1 SQVTM and CDR2 ANQGSEA. The CDR3 has 16 amino acids. V lost 6 bases and J lost 6; bases outside the gene matches: 9. CDR3 protein: CSVDNVGLAGGNEQFF. The CDR3, as DNA: TGCAGCGTGGACAATGTGGGACTAGCGGGGGGCAATGAGCAGTTCTTC.

The J gene is TRBJ2-3, the V gene TRBV29-1; D perhaps matches TRBD2 (6 bases). This CDR3 has 16 amino acids. The V gene lost 2 bases and the J gene lost 0 bases, with 15 bases spanning the gap. Germline CDR1 and CDR2: SQVTM and ANQGSEA. CDR3 nucleotide sequence: TGCAGCGTTGAATTCGGAGGGGCAGGGAGCACAGATACGCAGTATTTT. Residues: CSVEFGGAGSTDTQYF.

This chain joins TRBV5-4 and TRBJ1-1, with no clear D. V was trimmed by 7 bases and J by 1 base, leaving 11 bases between them. The CDR3 spans 13 residues. CDR1 and CDR2 (germline): SGHNT, YYREEE (reference sequence). This CDR3 reads CASSRAGNTEAFF. The CDR3 DNA reads TGTGCCAGCTCCCGGGCGGGGAACACTGAAGCTTTCTTT.

The gene calls are TRBV9 and TRBJ2-7, with 7 bases identical to TRBD1. From germline, CDR1 is SGDLS and CDR2 YYNGEE. The V and J ends lost 4 bases and 5 bases, in that order; junction bases with no gene match: 12. The CDR3 extends over 15 amino acids. The CDR3 reads CASSPTDRPRNEQYF. The DNA of the CDR3 is TGTGCCAGCAGCCCGACGGACAGGCCGAGGAACGAGCAGTACTTC.

CDR3 coding DNA: TGCAGCGTGTATAAAAAGGGGCAGGGTGTGGGGGATTCACCCCTCCACTTT. Protein product: CSVYKKGQGVGDSPLHF. The chain combines TRBV29-1 with TRBJ1-6; possible D gene TRBD1, 5 bases. Per the germline V gene, CDR1 is SQVTM and CDR2 is ANQGSEA. CDR3 size: 17 residues. Trimming took 6 bases from V and 8 from J, leaving 26 bases between them.